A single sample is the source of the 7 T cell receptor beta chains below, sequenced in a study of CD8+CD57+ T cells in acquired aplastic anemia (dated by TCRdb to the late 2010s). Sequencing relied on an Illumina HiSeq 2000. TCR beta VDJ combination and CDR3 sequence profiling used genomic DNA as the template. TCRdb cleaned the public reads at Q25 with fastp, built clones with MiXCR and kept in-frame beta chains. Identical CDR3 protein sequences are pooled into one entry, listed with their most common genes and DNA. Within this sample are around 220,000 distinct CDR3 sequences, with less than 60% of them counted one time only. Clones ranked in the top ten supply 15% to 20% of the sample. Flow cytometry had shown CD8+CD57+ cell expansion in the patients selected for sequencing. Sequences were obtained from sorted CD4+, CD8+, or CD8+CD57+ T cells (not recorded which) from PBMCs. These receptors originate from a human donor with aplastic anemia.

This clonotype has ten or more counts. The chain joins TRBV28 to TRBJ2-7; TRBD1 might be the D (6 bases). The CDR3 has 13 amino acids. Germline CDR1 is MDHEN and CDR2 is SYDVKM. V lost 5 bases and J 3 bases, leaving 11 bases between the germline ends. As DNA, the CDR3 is TGTGCCAGCAGTCCGGGCAGGGGCTACGAGCAGTACTTC. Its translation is CASSPGRGYEQYF.

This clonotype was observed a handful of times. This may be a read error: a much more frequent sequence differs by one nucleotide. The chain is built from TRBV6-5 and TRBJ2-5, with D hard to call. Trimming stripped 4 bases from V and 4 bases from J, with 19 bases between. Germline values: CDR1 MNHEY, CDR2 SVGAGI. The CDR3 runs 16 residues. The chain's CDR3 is CASSFLRLGMRETQYF. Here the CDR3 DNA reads TGTGCCAGCAGTTTCCTCCGGCTAGGGATGCGAGAGACCCAGTACTTC.

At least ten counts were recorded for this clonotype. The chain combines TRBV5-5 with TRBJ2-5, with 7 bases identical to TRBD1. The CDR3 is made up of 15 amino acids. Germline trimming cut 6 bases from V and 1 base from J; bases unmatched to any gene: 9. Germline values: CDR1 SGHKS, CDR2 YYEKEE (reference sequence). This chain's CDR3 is CASTPSGDSQETQYF. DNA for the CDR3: TGTGCCAGCACCCCCTCCGGGGACAGCCAAGAGACCCAGTACTTC.

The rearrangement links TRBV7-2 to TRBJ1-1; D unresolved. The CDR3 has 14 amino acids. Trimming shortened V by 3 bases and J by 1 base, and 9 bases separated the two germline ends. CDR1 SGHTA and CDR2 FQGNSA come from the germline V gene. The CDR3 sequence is CASSFLDRNTEAFF. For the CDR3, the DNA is TGTGCCAGCAGCTTTCTTGACCGGAACACTGAAGCTTTCTTT.

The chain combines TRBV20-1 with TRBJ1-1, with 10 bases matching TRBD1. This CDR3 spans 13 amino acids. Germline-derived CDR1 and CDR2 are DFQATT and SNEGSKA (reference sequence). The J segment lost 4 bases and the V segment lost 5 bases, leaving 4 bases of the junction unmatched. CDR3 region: CSADRGQGTEAFF. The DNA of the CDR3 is TGCAGTGCTGACAGGGGGCAGGGCACTGAAGCTTTCTTT.

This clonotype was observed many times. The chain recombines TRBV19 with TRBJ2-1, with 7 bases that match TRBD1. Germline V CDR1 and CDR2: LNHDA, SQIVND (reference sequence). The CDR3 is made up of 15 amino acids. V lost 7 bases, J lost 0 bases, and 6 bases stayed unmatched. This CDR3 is CASNPGTVSYNEQFF. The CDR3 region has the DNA TGTGCCAGTAATCCCGGGACAGTCTCCTACAATGAGCAGTTCTTC.

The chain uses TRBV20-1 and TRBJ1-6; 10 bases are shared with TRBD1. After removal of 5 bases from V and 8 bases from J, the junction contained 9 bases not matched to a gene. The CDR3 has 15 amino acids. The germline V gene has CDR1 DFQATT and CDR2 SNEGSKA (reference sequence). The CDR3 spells CSAVLPGQGYSPLHF. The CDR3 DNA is TGCAGTGCTGTCTTGCCGGGACAGGGGTATTCACCCCTCCACTTT.